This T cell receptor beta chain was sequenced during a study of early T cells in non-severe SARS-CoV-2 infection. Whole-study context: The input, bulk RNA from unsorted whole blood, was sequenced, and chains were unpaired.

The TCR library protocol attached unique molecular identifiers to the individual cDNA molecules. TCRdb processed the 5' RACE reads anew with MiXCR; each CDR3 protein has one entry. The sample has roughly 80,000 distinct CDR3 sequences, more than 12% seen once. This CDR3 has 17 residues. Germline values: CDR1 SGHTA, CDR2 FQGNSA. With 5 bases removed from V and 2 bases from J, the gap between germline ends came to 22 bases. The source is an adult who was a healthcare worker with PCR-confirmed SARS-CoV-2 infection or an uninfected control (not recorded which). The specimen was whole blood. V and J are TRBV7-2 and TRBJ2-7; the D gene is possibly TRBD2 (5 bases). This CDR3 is CASSLLRAGRGTYEQYF. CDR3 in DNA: TGTGCCAGCAGCCTCCTAAGGGCCGGACGAGGGACCTACGAGCAGTACTTC.